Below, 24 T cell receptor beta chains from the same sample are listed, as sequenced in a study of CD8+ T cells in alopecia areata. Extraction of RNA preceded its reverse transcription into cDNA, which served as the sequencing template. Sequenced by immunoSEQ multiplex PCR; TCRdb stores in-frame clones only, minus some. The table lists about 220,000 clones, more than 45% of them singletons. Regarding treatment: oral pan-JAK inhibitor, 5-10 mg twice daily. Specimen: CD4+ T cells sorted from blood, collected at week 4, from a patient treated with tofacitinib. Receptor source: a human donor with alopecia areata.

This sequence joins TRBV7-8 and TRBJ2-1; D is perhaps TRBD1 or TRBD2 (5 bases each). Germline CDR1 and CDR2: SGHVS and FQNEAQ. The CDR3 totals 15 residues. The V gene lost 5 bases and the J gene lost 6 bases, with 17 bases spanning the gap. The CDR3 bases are TGTGCCAGCAGCCCCGGGACCACCTCCAGCAATGAGCAGTTCTTC. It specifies CASSPGTTSSNEQFF. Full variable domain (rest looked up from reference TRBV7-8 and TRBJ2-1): GAGVSQSPRYKVAKRGQDVALRCDPISGHVSLFWYQQALGQGPEFLTYFQNEAQLDKSGLPSDRFFAERPEGSVSTLKIQRTQQEDSAVYLCASSPGTTSSNEQFFGPGTRLTVL.

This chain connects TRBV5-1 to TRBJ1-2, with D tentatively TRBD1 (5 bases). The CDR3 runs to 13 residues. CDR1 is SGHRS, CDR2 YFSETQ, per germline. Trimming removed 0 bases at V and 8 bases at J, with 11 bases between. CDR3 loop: CASSLGQSEGYTF. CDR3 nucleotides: TGCGCCAGCAGCTTGGGACAGTCTGAGGGCTACACCTTC.

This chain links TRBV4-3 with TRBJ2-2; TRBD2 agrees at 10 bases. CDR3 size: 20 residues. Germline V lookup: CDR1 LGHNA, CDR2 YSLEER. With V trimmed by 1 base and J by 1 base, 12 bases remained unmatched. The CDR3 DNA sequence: TGCGCCAGCAGCCAAGCCGGGACCTCTAGCGGGGGCCTGAACACCGGGGAGCTGTTTTTT. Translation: CASSQAGTSSGGLNTGELFF.

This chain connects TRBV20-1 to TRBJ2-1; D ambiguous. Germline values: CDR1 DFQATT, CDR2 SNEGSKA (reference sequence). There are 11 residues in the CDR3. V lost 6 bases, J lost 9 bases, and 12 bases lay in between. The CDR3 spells CSATSWGEQFF. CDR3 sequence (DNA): TGCAGTGCCACCTCTTGGGGTGAGCAGTTCTTC.

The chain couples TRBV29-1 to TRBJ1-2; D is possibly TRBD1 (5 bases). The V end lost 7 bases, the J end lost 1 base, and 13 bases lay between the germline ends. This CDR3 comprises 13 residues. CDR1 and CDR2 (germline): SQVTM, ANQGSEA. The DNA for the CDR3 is TGCAGCGCCTCAGGGCAACTTAACTATGGCTACACCTTC. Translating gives CSASGQLNYGYTF. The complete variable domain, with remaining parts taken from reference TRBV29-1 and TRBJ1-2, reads SAVISQKPSRDICQRGTSLTIQCQVDSQVTMMFWYRQQPGQSLTLIATANQGSEATYESGFVIDKFPISRPNLTFSTLTVSNMSPEDSSIYLCSASGQLNYGYTFGSGTRLTVV.

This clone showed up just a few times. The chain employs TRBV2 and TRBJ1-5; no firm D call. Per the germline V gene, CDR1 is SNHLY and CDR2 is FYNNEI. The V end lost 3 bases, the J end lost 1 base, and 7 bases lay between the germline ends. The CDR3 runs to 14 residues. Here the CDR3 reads CASSDGVSNQPQHF. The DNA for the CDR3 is TGTGCCAGCAGTGATGGCGTAAGCAATCAGCCCCAGCATTTT. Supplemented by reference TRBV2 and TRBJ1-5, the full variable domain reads EPEVTQTPSHQVTQMGQEVILRCVPISNHLYFYWYRQILGQKVEFLVSFYNNEISEKSEIFDDQFSVERPDGSNFTLKIRSTKLEDSAMYFCASSDGVSNQPQHFGDGTRLSIL.

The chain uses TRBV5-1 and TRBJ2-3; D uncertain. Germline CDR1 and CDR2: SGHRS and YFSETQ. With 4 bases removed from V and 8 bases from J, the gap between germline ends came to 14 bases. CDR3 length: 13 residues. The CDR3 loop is CASSPSDGATQYF. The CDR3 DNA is TGCGCCAGCAGCCCATCGGACGGAGCTACGCAGTATTTT.

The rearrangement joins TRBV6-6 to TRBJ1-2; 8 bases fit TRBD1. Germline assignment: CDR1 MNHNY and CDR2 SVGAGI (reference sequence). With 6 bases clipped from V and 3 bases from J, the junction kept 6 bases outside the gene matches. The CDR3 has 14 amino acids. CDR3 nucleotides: TGTGCCAGCAGCGGACAGGGAGGGGACTATGGCTACACCTTC. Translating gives CASSGQGGDYGYTF.

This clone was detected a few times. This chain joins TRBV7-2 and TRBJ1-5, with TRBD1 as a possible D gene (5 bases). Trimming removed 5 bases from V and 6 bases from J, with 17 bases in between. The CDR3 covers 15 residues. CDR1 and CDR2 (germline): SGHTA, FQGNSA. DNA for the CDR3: TGTGCCAGCAGCCTACAGGTTCAGAGAGTTCAGCCCCAGCATTTT. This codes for CASSLQVQRVQPQHF.

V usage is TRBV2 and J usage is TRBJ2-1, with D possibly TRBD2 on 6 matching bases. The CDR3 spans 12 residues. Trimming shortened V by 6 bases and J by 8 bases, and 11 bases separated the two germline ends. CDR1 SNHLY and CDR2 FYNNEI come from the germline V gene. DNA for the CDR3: TGTGCCAGCAGAGAGGGACTGTATGAGCAGTTCTTC. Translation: CASREGLYEQFF.

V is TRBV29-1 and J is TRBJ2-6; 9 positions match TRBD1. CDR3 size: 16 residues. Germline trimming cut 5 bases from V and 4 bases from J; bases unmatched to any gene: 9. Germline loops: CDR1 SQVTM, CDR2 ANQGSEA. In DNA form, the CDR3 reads TGCAGCGTTCGTCCCGGGACAGGGACCGGGGCCAACGTCCTGACTTTC. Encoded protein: CSVRPGTGTGANVLTF. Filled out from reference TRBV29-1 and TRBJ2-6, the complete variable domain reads SAVISQKPSRDICQRGTSLTIQCQVDSQVTMMFWYRQQPGQSLTLIATANQGSEATYESGFVIDKFPISRPNLTFSTLTVSNMSPEDSSIYLCSVRPGTGTGANVLTFGAGSRLTVL.

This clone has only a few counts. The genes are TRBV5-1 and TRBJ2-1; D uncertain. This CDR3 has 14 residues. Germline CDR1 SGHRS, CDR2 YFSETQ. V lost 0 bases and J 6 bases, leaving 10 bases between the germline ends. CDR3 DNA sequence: TGCGCCAGCAGCTTGGTCGGTGACTCCAATGAGCAGTTCTTC. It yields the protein CASSLVGDSNEQFF.

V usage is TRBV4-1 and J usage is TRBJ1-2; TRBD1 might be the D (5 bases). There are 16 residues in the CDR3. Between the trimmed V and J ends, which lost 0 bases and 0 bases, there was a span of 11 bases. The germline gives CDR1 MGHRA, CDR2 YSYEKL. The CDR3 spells CASSQEGAGSNYGYTF. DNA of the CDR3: TGCGCCAGCAGCCAAGAAGGGGCAGGGTCTAACTATGGCTACACCTTC.

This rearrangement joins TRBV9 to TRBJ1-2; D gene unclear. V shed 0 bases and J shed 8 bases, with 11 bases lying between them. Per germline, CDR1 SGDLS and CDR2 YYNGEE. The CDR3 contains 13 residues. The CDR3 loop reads CASSVVGSEGYTF. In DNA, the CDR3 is TGTGCCAGCAGCGTAGTAGGGTCGGAGGGCTACACCTTC.

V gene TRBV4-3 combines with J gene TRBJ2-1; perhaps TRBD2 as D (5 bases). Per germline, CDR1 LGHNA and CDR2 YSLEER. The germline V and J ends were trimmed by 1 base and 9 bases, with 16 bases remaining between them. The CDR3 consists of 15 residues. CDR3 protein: CASSQVSGFGSEQFF. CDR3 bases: TGCGCCAGCAGCCAAGTCTCCGGCTTTGGGAGTGAGCAGTTCTTC.

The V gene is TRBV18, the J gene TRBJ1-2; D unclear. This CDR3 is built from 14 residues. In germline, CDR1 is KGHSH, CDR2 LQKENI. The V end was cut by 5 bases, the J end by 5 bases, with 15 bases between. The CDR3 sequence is CASSTRGDNYGYTF. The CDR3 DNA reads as TGTGCCAGCTCAACACGAGGAGATAATTATGGCTACACCTTC. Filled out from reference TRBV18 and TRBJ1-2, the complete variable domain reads NAGVMQNPRHLVRRRGQEARLRCSPMKGHSHVYWYRQLPEEGLKFMVYLQKENIIDESGMPKERFSAEFPKEGPSILRIQQVVRGDSAAYFCASSTRGDNYGYTFGSGTRLTVV.

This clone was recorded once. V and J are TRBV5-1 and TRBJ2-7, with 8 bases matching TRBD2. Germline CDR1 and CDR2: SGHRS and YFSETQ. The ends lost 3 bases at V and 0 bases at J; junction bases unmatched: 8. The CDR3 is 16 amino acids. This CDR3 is CASSSPISGASYEQYF. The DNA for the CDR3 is TGCGCCAGCAGCTCCCCCATTAGCGGGGCCTCCTACGAGCAGTACTTC.

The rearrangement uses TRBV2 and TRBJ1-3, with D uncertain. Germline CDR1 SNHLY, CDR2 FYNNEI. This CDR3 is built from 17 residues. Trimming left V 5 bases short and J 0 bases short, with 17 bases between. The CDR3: CASSSRVQPASGNTIYF. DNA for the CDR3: TGTGCCAGCAGTTCGAGGGTGCAGCCCGCCTCTGGAAACACCATATATTTT.

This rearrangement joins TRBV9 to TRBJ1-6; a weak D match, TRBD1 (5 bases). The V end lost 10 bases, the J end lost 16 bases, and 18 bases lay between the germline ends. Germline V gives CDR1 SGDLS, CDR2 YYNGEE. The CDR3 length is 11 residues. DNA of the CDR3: TGTGCCGGCAAGGGACCCCAACCTCTCCACTTT. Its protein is CAGKGPQPLHF.

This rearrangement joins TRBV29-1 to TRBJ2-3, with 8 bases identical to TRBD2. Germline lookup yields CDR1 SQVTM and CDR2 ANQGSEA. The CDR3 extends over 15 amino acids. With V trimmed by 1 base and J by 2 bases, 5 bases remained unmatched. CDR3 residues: CSVEGAGGVTDTQYF. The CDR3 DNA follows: TGCAGCGTTGAAGGTGCGGGGGGCGTCACAGATACGCAGTATTTT.

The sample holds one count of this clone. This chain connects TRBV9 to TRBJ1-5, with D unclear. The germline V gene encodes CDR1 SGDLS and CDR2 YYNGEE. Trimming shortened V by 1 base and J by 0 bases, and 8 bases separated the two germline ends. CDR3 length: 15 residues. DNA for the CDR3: TGTGCCAGCAGCGTATCCCCCCTTAGCAATCAGCCCCAGCATTTT. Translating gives CASSVSPLSNQPQHF. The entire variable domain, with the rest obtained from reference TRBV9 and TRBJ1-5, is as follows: DSGVTQTPKHLITATGQRVTLRCSPRSGDLSVYWYQQSLDQGLQFLIQYYNGEERAKGNILERFSAQQFPDLHSELNLSSLELGDSALYFCASSVSPLSNQPQHFGDGTRLSIL.

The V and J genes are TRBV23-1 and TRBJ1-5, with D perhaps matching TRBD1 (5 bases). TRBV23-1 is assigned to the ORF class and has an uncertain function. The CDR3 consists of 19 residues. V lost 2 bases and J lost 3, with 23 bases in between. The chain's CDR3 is CASSQPTYHPDSHNQPQHF. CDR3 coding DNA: TGCGCCAGCAGTCAACCCACGTATCACCCCGACAGTCACAATCAGCCCCAGCATTTT.

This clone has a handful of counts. CDR3 in DNA: TGTGCCAGTAGTGTTGGACGGCAAGAGACCCAGTACTTC. It specifies CASSVGRQETQYF. The V call is TRBV19, the J call TRBJ2-5, with unresolved D. Between the trimmed V and J ends, which lost 5 bases and 2 bases, there was a span of 9 bases. Germline CDR1 reads LNHDA; CDR2 reads SQIVND (reference sequence). The CDR3 totals 13 residues.

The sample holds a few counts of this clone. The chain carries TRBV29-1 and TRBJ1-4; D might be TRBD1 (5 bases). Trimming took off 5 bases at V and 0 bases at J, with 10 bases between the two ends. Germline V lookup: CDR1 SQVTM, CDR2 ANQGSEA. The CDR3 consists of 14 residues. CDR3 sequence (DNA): TGCAGCGTTCGCAGGGCCGCAACTAATGAAAAACTGTTTTTT. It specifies CSVRRAATNEKLFF. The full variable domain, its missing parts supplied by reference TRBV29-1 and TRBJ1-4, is SAVISQKPSRDICQRGTSLTIQCQVDSQVTMMFWYRQQPGQSLTLIATANQGSEATYESGFVIDKFPISRPNLTFSTLTVSNMSPEDSSIYLCSVRRAATNEKLFFGSGTQLSVL.